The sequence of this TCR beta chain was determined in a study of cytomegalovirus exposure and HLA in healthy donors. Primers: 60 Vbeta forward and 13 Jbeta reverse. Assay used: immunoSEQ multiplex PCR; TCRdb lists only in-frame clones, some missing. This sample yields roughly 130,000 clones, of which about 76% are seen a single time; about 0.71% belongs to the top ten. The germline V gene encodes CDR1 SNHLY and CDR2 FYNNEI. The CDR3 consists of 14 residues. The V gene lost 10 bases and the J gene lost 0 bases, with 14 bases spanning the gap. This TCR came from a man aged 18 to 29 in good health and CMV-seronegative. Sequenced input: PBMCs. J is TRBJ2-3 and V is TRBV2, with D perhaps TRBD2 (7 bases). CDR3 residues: CATSRGASTDTQYF. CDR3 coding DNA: TGTGCCACGAGTCGGGGGGCTAGCACAGATACGCAGTATTTT.